This TCR beta chain was identified in a study of cytomegalovirus exposure and HLA in healthy donors. The study, taken as a whole, reports: The classifier, whose performance was assessed in both the original and validation cohorts, reportedly diagnosed cytomegalovirus status with high specificity and sensitivity. TCR beta sequences reportedly predicted the HLA-A and HLA-B alleles of most subjects accurately. Analysis was carried out at a later point, and it linked a missense DCLRE1C variant to TCR beta V- and J-gene trimming. According to a later analysis, most TCR beta chains associated with CMV appeared HLA-restricted.

The PCR ran on 60 Vbeta and 13 Jbeta primers. Data came from immunoSEQ multiplex PCR; TCRdb stores just in-frame clones and leaves some out. This sample has around 120,000 clones, with about 74% found just once. The germline CDR1 and CDR2 sequences are MNHEY and SVGAGI. The CDR3 runs to 14 residues. To note about this clone: Its antigen is still unknown. Germline is not matched at one junction end, which may reflect a read error.

This chain connects TRBV6-5 to TRBJ1-1; D perhaps matches TRBD1 (5 bases). Input material: PBMCs. This TCR derives from a woman between 40 and 50 years old in good health and CMV-seropositive. Written as DNA, the CDR3 is TGTGCCAGCAGCCCTGTCAGGGAGGGCACTGAAGCTCTCTTT. This sequence encodes CASSPVREGTEALF.